One and the same sample provided the 13 T cell receptor beta chains below, sequenced in a study of shared T cell receptors in the human thymus. Data came from immunoSEQ multiplex PCR; TCRdb stores just in-frame clones and leaves some out. There are 700,000 to 750,000 clones in the sample; around 85% occur only once, and roughly 0.01% lies in the top ten. This sample also belongs to another study, concerning human thymus T cells.

Sequenced sample: thymocytes. These TCRs come from a girl under three years old with a congenital heart defect.

The V gene is TRBV5-1, the J gene TRBJ1-4; no definite D call. CDR1 and CDR2 (germline): SGHRS, YFSETQ. The CDR3 contains 15 residues. The V end lost 0 bases, the J end lost 5 bases, and 11 bases lay between the germline ends. CDR3 sequence (DNA): TGCGCCAGCAGCTTGGTTGCGGGCCTGAATGAAAAACTGTTTTTT. It specifies CASSLVAGLNEKLFF.

The chain carries TRBV7-2 and TRBJ2-5; 10 bases agree with TRBD1. Looked up from germline, CDR1 is SGHTA and CDR2 is FQGNSA. The CDR3 covers 18 residues. The V and J ends lost 1 base and 2 bases, in that order; junction bases with no gene match: 10. The CDR3 sequence is CASSLGTRTGGRQETQYF. The CDR3 DNA follows: TGTGCCAGCAGCTTAGGGACCAGGACAGGGGGGAGGCAAGAGACCCAGTACTTC. The full variable domain, its missing parts supplied by reference TRBV7-2 and TRBJ2-5, is GAGVSQSPSNKVTEKGKDVELRCDPISGHTALYWYRQSLGQGLEFLIYFQGNSAPDKSGLPSDRFSAERTGGSVSTLTIQRTQQEDSAVYLCASSLGTRTGGRQETQYFGPGTRLLVL.

This clone was detected only a few times. The gene calls are TRBV5-1 and TRBJ1-1; maybe TRBD1 (6 bases). Germline lookup yields CDR1 SGHRS and CDR2 YFSETQ. Trimming left V 1 base short and J 2 bases short, with 9 bases between. The length of the CDR3 is 14 residues. The CDR3 coding sequence is TGCGCCAGCAGCTTGTCAGGGGAAAACACTGAAGCTTTCTTT. It encodes CASSLSGENTEAFF.

This clone was seen a handful of times. V usage is TRBV9 and J usage is TRBJ1-2, with a tentative D call TRBD1 (5 bases). The CDR3 is made up of 16 amino acids. CDR1 and CDR2 from the germline V gene are SGDLS and YYNGEE. The V end lost 0 bases, the J end lost 4 bases, and 16 bases lay between the germline ends. The CDR3 nucleotides read TGTGCCAGCAGCGTAGAGGGGAACAGGCCGACCTATGGCTACACCTTC. Residues: CASSVEGNRPTYGYTF.

This clone appeared once. The chain has TRBV4-1 and TRBJ1-2; no definite D call. Per germline, CDR1 MGHRA and CDR2 YSYEKL. V was clipped by 0 bases and J by 4 bases, with 15 bases between them. CDR3 size: 16 residues. DNA of the CDR3: TGCGCCAGCAGCCAAGATCCCCAGGTCACCGGCTATGGCTACACCTTC. Translated: CASSQDPQVTGYGYTF.

This clone has a handful of counts. The chain recombines TRBV7-9 with TRBJ2-1; no clear D. The CDR3 spans 17 residues. In germline, CDR1 is SEHNR, CDR2 FQNEAQ (reference sequence). The V end was cut by 3 bases, the J end by 3 bases, with 18 bases between. CDR3: CASSFVHCLTRYNEQFF. The CDR3 nucleotides are TGTGCCAGCAGCTTCGTTCACTGCCTCACTCGCTACAATGAGCAGTTCTTC.

This chain links TRBV4-3 with TRBJ2-3; 11 bases align to TRBD2. The V gene end was trimmed by 3 bases and the J gene end by 2 bases; junction bases not matched to a gene: 10. The germline V gene has CDR1 LGHNA and CDR2 YSLEER. The CDR3 is 18 residues long. The CDR3 here is CASSHATGTSGLTDTQYF. DNA of the CDR3: TGCGCCAGCAGCCACGCAACCGGGACTAGCGGCCTCACAGATACGCAGTATTTT.

V usage is TRBV10-3 and J usage is TRBJ1-6, with 9 nucleotides matching TRBD1. Germline loops: CDR1 ENHRY, CDR2 SYGVKD. J lost 10 bases, V lost 4 bases, and 5 bases had no gene match. The CDR3 runs 14 residues. The CDR3 is CAISGQGEGSPLHF. The CDR3 bases are TGTGCCATCAGTGGACAGGGGGAAGGCTCACCCCTCCACTTT.

A note on this clone: One end of the junction fails to match germline, which may point to a read error. Other DNA sequences in this specimen translate into the identical CDR3. The chain couples TRBV2 to TRBJ1-6, with D tentatively TRBD1 (6 bases). This CDR3 has 16 amino acids. CDR1 and CDR2 from the germline V gene are SNHLY and FYNNEI. CDR3 residues: CASSEKWGPYNSPLHF. CDR3 bases: TGTGCCAGCAGTGAAAAGTGGGGGCCCTATAATTCCCCCCTCCACTTT. Using reference TRBV2 and TRBJ1-6 for the parts outside the CDR3, the full variable domain is EPEVTQTPSHQVTQMGQEVILRCVPISNHLYFYWYRQILGQKVEFLVSFYNNEISEKSEIFDDQFSVERPDGSNFTLKIRSTKLEDSAMYFCASSEKWGPYNSPLHFGNGTRLTVT.

This CDR3 is CASSPIRAGVGLGMAEAFF. CDR3 nucleotides: TGTGCCAGCAGTCCGATTAGGGCGGGGGTGGGGCTGGGAATGGCTGAAGCTTTCTTT. This chain connects TRBV27 to TRBJ1-1; tentatively, D is TRBD1 (5 bases). The germline CDR1 and CDR2 sequences are MNHEY and SMNVEV (reference sequence). The CDR3 has 19 residues. Trimming took 5 bases from V and 6 from J, leaving 31 bases between them.

The chain uses TRBV6-1 and TRBJ2-3, with D perhaps matching TRBD2 (5 bases). CDR1 is MNHNS, CDR2 SASEGT, per germline. CDR3 length: 15 residues. The V and J ends lost 8 bases and 2 bases respectively, with 17 bases between them. This chain's CDR3 is CASPKTRAATDTQYF. The CDR3 DNA follows: TGTGCCAGCCCAAAAACTAGGGCGGCCACAGATACGCAGTATTTT.

V and J are TRBV29-1 and TRBJ2-7, with D perhaps matching TRBD1 (6 bases). The CDR3 covers 17 residues. CDR1 and CDR2 (germline): SQVTM, ANQGSEA. V lost 0 bases and J lost 2, with 20 bases in between. CDR3 residues: CSVEDRIGGRKTYEQYF. The DNA of the CDR3 is TGCAGCGTTGAAGATCGGATTGGGGGCAGGAAAACCTACGAGCAGTACTTC.

The rearrangement links TRBV9 to TRBJ1-1, with D hard to call. Germline lookup yields CDR1 SGDLS and CDR2 YYNGEE. Trimming stripped 0 bases from V and 7 bases from J, with 13 bases between. This CDR3 region has 14 residues. For the CDR3, the DNA is TGTGCCAGCAGCGTAGATGGGGAGAATTTTGAAGCTTTCTTT. Its translation: CASSVDGENFEAFF.